The 9 T cell receptor beta chains below come from one sample, sequenced in a study of T cell repertoires in cytomegalovirus infection. TCRdb processed the reads anew with MiXCR; each CDR3 protein has one entry. Of around 78,000 distinct CDR3 sequences listed, around 42% are singletons. These receptors have no known antigen. The sequencing used CD8+ T cells from cultured PBMCs, collected from culture after CMV antigen stimulation. The origin of the receptors is a human donor in good health (CMV status not recorded). Some clones in this sample may be carry-over from other donors' samples.

Only a few counts were recorded for this clonotype. This chain joins TRBV7-9 and TRBJ2-2, with D unresolved. Trimming removed 7 bases at V and 8 bases at J, with 8 bases between. The CDR3 extends over 11 amino acids. From germline, CDR1 is SEHNR and CDR2 FQNEAQ (reference sequence). The CDR3 nucleotides are TGTGCCAGCACCCTGTGGGGGGAGCTGTTTTTT. Amino acid sequence: CASTLWGELFF.

V is TRBV7-2 and J is TRBJ2-7; D possibly corresponds to TRBD2 (7 bases). The V gene lost 3 bases and the J gene lost 1 base, with 13 bases spanning the gap. The CDR3 sequence is 15 residues long. In germline, CDR1 is SGHTA, CDR2 FQGNSA. The CDR3 coding sequence is TGTGCCAGCAGCTTCTTTAGGGGGGGATCCTACGAGCAGTACTTC. Translating gives CASSFFRGGSYEQYF.

The V gene is TRBV11-3, the J gene TRBJ2-2, with 12 nucleotides matching TRBD2. Germline V lookup: CDR1 SGHNT, CDR2 YENEEA. The junction had 3 bases not matched to a gene; V was cut back by 4 bases and J by 0 bases. This CDR3 has 17 amino acids. The CDR3 spells CASSSGLAGPNTGELFF. The CDR3 nucleotides read TGTGCCAGCAGCTCAGGACTAGCGGGGCCGAACACCGGGGAGCTGTTTTTT.

The genes are TRBV19 and TRBJ2-3; 8 nucleotides agree with TRBD1. Germline assignment: CDR1 LNHDA and CDR2 SQIVND (reference sequence). V gave up 5 bases and J gave up 4 bases; unmatched junction bases: 8. The CDR3 covers 15 residues. The DNA for the CDR3 is TGTGCCAGTAGTCATGACAGGGGATTTGCAGATACGCAGTATTTT. Its protein is CASSHDRGFADTQYF.

This rearrangement joins TRBV10-3 to TRBJ1-1, with TRBD1 matching over 10 bases. The CDR3 extends over 16 amino acids. Germline CDR1 ENHRY, CDR2 SYGVKD. With V trimmed by 6 bases and J by 5 bases, 12 bases remained unmatched. CDR3 loop: CAISEAGTGVVTEAFF. The DNA for the CDR3 is TGTGCCATCAGCGAGGCCGGGACAGGGGTCGTGACTGAAGCTTTCTTT.

The chain carries TRBV28 and TRBJ1-1, with D tentatively TRBD1 (6 bases). V shed 7 bases and J shed 1 base, with 16 bases lying between them. The CDR3 has 15 amino acids. Germline V gene sequence: CDR1 MDHEN, CDR2 SYDVKM. CDR3 bases: TGTGCCAGCATTCGGATAAGGGGGAGGAACACTGAAGCTTTCTTT. Amino acids: CASIRIRGRNTEAFF.

J is TRBJ2-7 and V is TRBV7-9; D gene uncertain. Between the trimmed V and J ends, which lost 0 bases and 2 bases, there was a span of 5 bases. Germline CDR1 SEHNR, CDR2 FQNEAQ (reference sequence). The CDR3 extends over 13 amino acids. CDR3 in DNA: TGTGCCAGCAGCTTAGCAGATACCTACGAGCAGTACTTC. Its protein product is CASSLADTYEQYF. The variable domain in full, completed from reference TRBV7-9 and TRBJ2-7, reads DTGVSQNPRHKITKRGQNVTFRCDPISEHNRLYWYRQTLGQGPEFLTYFQNEAQLEKSRLLSDRFSAERPKGSFSTLEIQRTEQGDSAMYLCASSLADTYEQYFGPGTRLTVT.

This clonotype was counted between two and nine times. The chain employs TRBV10-3 and TRBJ1-1; D gene uncertain. V lost 4 bases, J lost 6 bases, and 6 bases lay in between. The CDR3 sequence is 11 residues long. Germline CDR1 ENHRY, CDR2 SYGVKD. CDR3 region: CAISGGPEAFF. In DNA, the CDR3 is TGTGCCATCAGTGGAGGGCCTGAAGCTTTCTTT.

As concerns this clonotype: A much larger clone sits a single nucleotide away, making a read error possible. The V gene is TRBV7-2, the J gene TRBJ2-5; 8 bases align to TRBD1. CDR1 is SGHTA, CDR2 FQGNSA, per germline. The CDR3 contains 16 residues. V dropped 4 bases and J dropped 3; count of bases not matched to a gene: 10. The DNA of the CDR3 is TGTGCCAGCAGCTGGAACCCGGGACAGGTTAAAGAGACCCAGTACTTC. Its protein is CASSWNPGQVKETQYF.